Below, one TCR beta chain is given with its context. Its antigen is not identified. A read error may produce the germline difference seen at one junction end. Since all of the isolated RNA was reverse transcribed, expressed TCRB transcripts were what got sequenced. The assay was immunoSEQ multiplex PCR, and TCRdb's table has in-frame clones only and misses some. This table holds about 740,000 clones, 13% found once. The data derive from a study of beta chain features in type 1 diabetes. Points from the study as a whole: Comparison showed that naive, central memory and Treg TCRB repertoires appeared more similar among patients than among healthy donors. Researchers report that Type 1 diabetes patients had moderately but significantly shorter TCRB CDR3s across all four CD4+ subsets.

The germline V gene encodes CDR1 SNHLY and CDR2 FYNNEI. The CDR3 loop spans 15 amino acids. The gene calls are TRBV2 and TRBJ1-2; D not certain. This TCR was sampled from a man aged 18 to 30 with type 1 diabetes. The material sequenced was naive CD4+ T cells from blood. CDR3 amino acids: CASREVLNTNYGYTF. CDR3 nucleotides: TGTGCCAGCAGAGAAGTACTGAATACTAACTATGGCTACACCTTC.